In its sample, the clone carrying this T cell receptor (beta chain) was seen once. This sample is part of a study of shared clonotypes between healthy human individuals. Libraries were prepared by immunoSEQ multiplex PCR; TCRdb keeps only in-frame clonotypes and omits some of them. The data hold 2 million to 3 million clones, with approximately 94% observed a single time. The CDR3 is 17 residues long. The V segment lost 4 bases and the J segment 4 bases; nucleotides outside the gene matches: 11. Germline V CDR1 and CDR2: SEHNR, FQNEAQ (reference sequence). Sample: naive CD4+ T cells from PBMCs. Subset: CD45RA+ positively selected. V usage is TRBV7-9 and J usage is TRBJ2-3; the match to TRBD2 covers 10 bases. This receptor was taken from a man younger than 35 in good health. Some clones in this sample may be carry-over from other donors' samples. The CDR3 reads CASSSSWTSGGPDTQYF. The CDR3 DNA sequence: TGTGCCAGCAGCTCCTCATGGACTAGCGGAGGGCCAGATACGCAGTATTTT.